The rows below give T cell receptor beta chains drawn from one sample of a study of cytotoxic CD8 clonotypes in ibrutinib-treated CLL. This table comes from immunoSEQ multiplex PCR, and its TCRdb copy is limited to in-frame clones, with some not included. The profile covers over 70,000 clones, with 86% appearing a single time and about 5.8% taken by the ten largest. The specimen was PBMCs, collected before ibrutinib treatment. Receptors originate from a human donor with chronic lymphocytic leukemia. The CDR3 runs from the conserved cysteine through the conserved F or W. The D gene is left open where the match is weak. The size of a clone is reported for some rows only, either as once, few or many, or as a class for expanded clones.

CDR3 length	clone size	D gene	V gene	J gene	CDR3 DNA	CDR3 protein
19	NA	TRBD2	TRBV28	TRBJ2-2	TGTGCCAGCAGCACGGTTAAAGCGGGAGGGCCAGACTACACCGGGGAGCTGTTTTTT	CASSTVKAGGPDYTGELFF
14	NA	NA	TRBV14	TRBJ1-4	TGTGCCAGCAGCCGCCGGGACGGGAATGAAAAACTGTTTTTT	CASSRRDGNEKLFF
13	NA	TRBD1	TRBV2	TRBJ1-5	TGTGCCAGCAGTGGACAGGGGTATCAGCCCCAGCATTTT	CASSGQGYQPQHF
15	few	NA	TRBV7-3	TRBJ1-5	TGTGCCAGCAGCTTAGACATATATAGCAATCAGCCCCAGCATTTT	CASSLDIYSNQPQHF
15	NA	TRBD2	TRBV28	TRBJ2-1	TGTGCCAGCAGTTTGACCACTAGCGGGCGCAATGAGCAGTTCTTC	CASSLTTSGRNEQFF
16	NA	TRBD2	TRBV19	TRBJ2-7	TGTGCCAGTACCCGTAGACTAGCGGGAGATGGCGACGAGCAGTACTTC	CASTRRLAGDGDEQYF
15	NA	NA	TRBV27	TRBJ1-5	TGTGCCAGCAGTTTAGCACGGGACGGCAATCAGCCCCAGCATTTT	CASSLARDGNQPQHF
17	NA	NA	TRBV11-3	TRBJ2-1	TGTGCCAGCAGCCCACAAGAGGGGACTTTCTCCTACAATGAGCAGTTCTTC	CASSPQEGTFSYNEQFF
17	NA	NA	TRBV5-4	TRBJ2-2	TGTGCCAGCAGCCCCACGTTCGCAGGGGCGAACACCGGGGAGCTGTTTTTT	CASSPTFAGANTGELFF
15	NA	TRBD2	TRBV28	TRBJ2-1	TGTGCCAGCAGCAAACGCGGGGGGGTTGTTTATGAGCAGTTCTTC	CASSKRGGVVYEQFF
11	NA	NA	TRBV15	TRBJ2-1	TGTGCCACCAGCAGAAGGAATGAGCAGTTCTTC	CATSRRNEQFF
17	NA	TRBD1	TRBV11-2	TRBJ2-7	TGTGCCAGCAGCCTGGACAGGGGGCGCGGTCGTCCCTACGAGCAGTACTTC	CASSLDRGRGRPYEQYF
17	once	TRBD2	TRBV11-2	TRBJ2-2	TGTGCCAGCACCCGAGGCCAGCGGGAGAGACTAGGCGGGGAGCTGTTTTTT	CASTRGQRERLGGELFF
15	NA	NA	TRBV7-3	TRBJ2-1	TGTGCCAGCAGCCCATCGGGACTCGGCGATGATGAGCAGTTCTTC	CASSPSGLGDDEQFF
15	few	TRBD2	TRBV30	TRBJ2-3	TGTGCCTGGAGTCCTCTAGCGGGAGGAGCAGATACGCAGTATTTT	CAWSPLAGGADTQYF
14	NA	NA	TRBV30	TRBJ2-5	TGTGCCTGGAGCAGGAGGGGCTGGGTGGATGACCAGTACTTC	CAWSRRGWVDDQYF
14	NA	NA	TRBV13	TRBJ2-5	TGTGCCAGCAGCTTAAGGGGCCCAAGGGAGACCCAGTACTTC	CASSLRGPRETQYF
16	NA	NA	TRBV4-2	TRBJ2-1	TGTGCCAGCAGCCAAGATTGGACTACCCAAACTAGTGAGCAGTTCTTC	CASSQDWTTQTSEQFF
14	NA	TRBD2	TRBV7-2	TRBJ2-7	TGTGCCAGCAGCTGGACGGGAGGCCCCCACGAGCAGTACTTC	CASSWTGGPHEQYF